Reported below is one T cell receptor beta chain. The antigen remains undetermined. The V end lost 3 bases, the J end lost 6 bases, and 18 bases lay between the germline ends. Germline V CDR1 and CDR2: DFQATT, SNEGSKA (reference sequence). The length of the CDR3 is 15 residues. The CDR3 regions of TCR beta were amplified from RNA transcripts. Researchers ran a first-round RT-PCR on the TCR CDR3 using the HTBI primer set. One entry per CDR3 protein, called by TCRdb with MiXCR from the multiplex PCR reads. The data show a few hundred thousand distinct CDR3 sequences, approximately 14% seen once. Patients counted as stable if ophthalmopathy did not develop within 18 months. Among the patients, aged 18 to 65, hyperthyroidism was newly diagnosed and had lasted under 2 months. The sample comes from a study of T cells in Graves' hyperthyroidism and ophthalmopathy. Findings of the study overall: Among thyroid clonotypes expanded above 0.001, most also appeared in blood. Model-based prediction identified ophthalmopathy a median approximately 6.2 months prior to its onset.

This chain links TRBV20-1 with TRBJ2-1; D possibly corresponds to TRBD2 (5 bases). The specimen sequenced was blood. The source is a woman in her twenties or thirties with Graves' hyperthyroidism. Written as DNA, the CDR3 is TGCAGTGCTAGCCCCGGGAAACTATGGGCCAATGAGCAGTTCTTC. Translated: CSASPGKLWANEQFF.